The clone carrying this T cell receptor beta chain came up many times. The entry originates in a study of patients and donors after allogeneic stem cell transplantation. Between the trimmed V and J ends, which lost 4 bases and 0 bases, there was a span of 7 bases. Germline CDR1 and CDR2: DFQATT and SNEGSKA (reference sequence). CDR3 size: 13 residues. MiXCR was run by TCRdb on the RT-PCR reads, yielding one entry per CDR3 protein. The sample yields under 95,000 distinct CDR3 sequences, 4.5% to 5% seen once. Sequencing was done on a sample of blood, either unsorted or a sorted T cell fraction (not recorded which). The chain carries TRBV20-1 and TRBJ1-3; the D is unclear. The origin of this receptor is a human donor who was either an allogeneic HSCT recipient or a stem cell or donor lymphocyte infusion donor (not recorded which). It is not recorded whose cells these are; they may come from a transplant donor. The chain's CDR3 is CSATEGSGNTIYF. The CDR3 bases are TGCAGTGCTACCGAGGGCTCTGGAAACACCATATATTTT.